This TCR beta chain was found in a study of post-analysis software for immune sequencing data. Whole-study findings and limits: Roughly 5 TRBV segments, TRBV5-6, TRBV5-1 and TRBV20-1 among them, were found more frequent in patients than controls.

The library was made from cDNA and included unique molecular identifiers. From the PCR reads, TCRdb called clonotypes with MiXCR, one entry per CDR3 protein. The data hold about half a million distinct CDR3 sequences, with 34% observed a single time. After removal of 7 bases from V and 3 bases from J, the junction contained 6 bases not matched to a gene. The V gene's germline CDR1 is SQVTM and CDR2 ANQGSEA. The CDR3 totals 14 residues. As concerns this clonotype: Its antigen is unidentified.

This clonotype originated in a girl under 18 with multiple sclerosis. Input material: blood. This chain connects TRBV29-1 to TRBJ2-1; 10 bases match TRBD2. CDR3 amino acids: CSADSGGFYNEQFF. CDR3 bases: TGCAGCGCCGATAGCGGGGGGTTCTACAATGAGCAGTTCTTC.